These T cell receptor beta chains were read from a single sample in a study of cytomegalovirus exposure and HLA in healthy donors. TCRdb's copy holds only in-frame clones and misses some; the assay was immunoSEQ multiplex PCR. The sample shows just over 150,000 clones, approximately 72% of them seen only once. The sample taken for sequencing was PBMCs. These receptors all stem from a female donor in good health and CMV-seronegative. Both conserved end residues are part of each CDR3. D genes are given only for firm matches. The size of a clone is reported for some rows only, either as once, few or many, or as a class for expanded clones.

j_gene	abundance	v_gene	d_gene	CDR3nt	CDR3aa
TRBJ2-1	.	TRBV5-1	TRBD1	TGCGCCAGCAGCTTGGCGGGGACAGGGGGTGTAGGGGGCCCCTACAATGAGCAGTTCTTC	CASSLAGTGGVGGPYNEQFF
TRBJ1-1	.	TRBV18	TRBD1	TGTGCCAGCTCACTGGGGGACAGTTTGAACACTGAAGCTTTCTTT	CASSLGDSLNTEAFF
TRBJ1-5	.	TRBV7-2	.	TGTGCCAGCAGCACAGGGAGATCGCAGCCCCAGCATTTT	CASSTGRSQPQHF
TRBJ2-7	.	TRBV6-1	.	TGTGCCAGTTTGACAGCCTCCTACGAGCAGTACTTC	CASLTASYEQYF
TRBJ1-5	.	TRBV5-5	.	TGTGCCAGCAGCCCCCGACAGCAGGGCCAGCCCCAGCATTTT	CASSPRQQGQPQHF
TRBJ1-2	.	TRBV7-9	.	TGTGCCAGCAGCTTGCTAGAATCCGGCTATGGCTACACCTTC	CASSLLESGYGYTF
TRBJ1-2	.	TRBV30	.	TGTGCCTGGAGTGGGGAGATTGGCTACACCTTC	CAWSGEIGYTF
TRBJ1-2	.	TRBV7-9	.	TGTGCCAGCAGCTTCCGATCGAGCTATGGCTACACCTTC	CASSFRSSYGYTF
TRBJ1-2	.	TRBV5-1	TRBD1	TGCGCCAGCAGCCCGACCTGGGACAGTTCCTATGGCTACACCTTC	CASSPTWDSSYGYTF
TRBJ1-3	.	TRBV18	.	TGTGCCAGCTCACGCGACAGCGGGGCGGCACCCTCTGGAAACACCATATATTTT	CASSRDSGAAPSGNTIYF
TRBJ1-1	once	TRBV6-4	TRBD1	TGTGCCAGCAGCCGACAGGGCGGCGCTGAAGCTTTCTTT	CASSRQGGAEAFF
TRBJ2-1	.	TRBV18	.	TGTGCCAGCTCACCTGACAGGCCGGCCTACAATGAGCAGTTCTTC	CASSPDRPAYNEQFF
TRBJ1-1	.	TRBV5-5	.	TGTGCCAGCAGCTTGGGACACAGCCCACCTGAGGGTTTCTTT	CASSLGHSPPEGFF
TRBJ1-3	.	TRBV9	.	TGTGCCAGCAGCCTCGCAGTCCCTGGAAACACCATATATTTT	CASSLAVPGNTIYF
TRBJ1-1	.	TRBV19	TRBD1	TGTGCCAGTTCGGACAGGGGGAACACTGAAGCTTTCTTT	CASSDRGNTEAFF
TRBJ1-1	.	TRBV7-2	.	TGTGCCAGCAGCTTAGTCGGGTCCGGGGGCACTGAAGCTTTCTTT	CASSLVGSGGTEAFF
TRBJ2-3	.	TRBV5-1	TRBD1	TGCGCCAGCAGCGGGGGACAGGGGGCGGATACGCAGTATTTT	CASSGGQGADTQYF
TRBJ2-7	.	TRBV7-9	.	TGTGCCAGCAGCTCAGACAGGTCCTACGAGCAGTACTTC	CASSSDRSYEQYF